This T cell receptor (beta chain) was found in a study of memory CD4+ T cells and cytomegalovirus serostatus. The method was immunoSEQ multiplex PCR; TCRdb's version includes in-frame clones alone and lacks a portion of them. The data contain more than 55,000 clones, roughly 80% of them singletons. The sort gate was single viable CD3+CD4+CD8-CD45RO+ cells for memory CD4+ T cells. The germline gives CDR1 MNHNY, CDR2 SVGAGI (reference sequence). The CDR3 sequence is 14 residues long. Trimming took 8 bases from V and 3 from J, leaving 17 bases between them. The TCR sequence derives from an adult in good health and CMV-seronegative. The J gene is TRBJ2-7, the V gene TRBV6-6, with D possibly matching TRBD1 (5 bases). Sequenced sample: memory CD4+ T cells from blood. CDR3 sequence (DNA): TGTGCCAGCCAGGAAAGGGGTTCTTTCTACGAGCAGTACTTC. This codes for CASQERGSFYEQYF.